These 30 T cell receptor beta chains share one sample of origin, sequenced in a study of blood T cells in healthy people across ages. Then a second PCR, running about 6 to 11 cycles, was carried out with a sample-barcoded 5' primer and a J-beta primer mix. TCRdb re-called the 5' RACE reads with MiXCR, one entry per CDR3 protein. This table holds some 790,000 distinct CDR3 sequences, more than 25% found once. Sequenced material: blood. The receptors derive from a woman older than 75 in good health.

The CDR3 loop reads CASSEWSSGANVLTF. In nucleotides, the CDR3 is TGTGCCAGCAGTGAGTGGAGCTCTGGGGCCAACGTCCTGACTTTC. The rearrangement joins TRBV2 to TRBJ2-6; D is undetermined. Trimming took 3 bases from V and 0 from J, leaving 6 bases between them. In germline, CDR1 is SNHLY, CDR2 FYNNEI. The CDR3 has 15 residues.

In DNA, the CDR3 is TGTGCCAGCAGCCCAACTCTTGGGTCGGATGAGCAGTACTTC. It specifies CASSPTLGSDEQYF. The rearrangement joins TRBV3-1 to TRBJ2-5; no clear D gene. This CDR3 has 14 amino acids. The ends were cut back, 4 bases at V and 11 bases at J, with 20 bases in the middle. CDR1 and CDR2 from the germline V gene are LGHDT and YNNKEL (reference sequence).

J is TRBJ2-5 and V is TRBV5-1; D call uncertain. V dropped 0 bases and J dropped 1 base, with 7 bases sitting between them. Per the germline V gene, CDR1 is SGHRS and CDR2 is YFSETQ. This CDR3 comprises 14 residues. This CDR3 reads CASSLGNFQETQYF. CDR3 DNA sequence: TGCGCCAGCAGCTTGGGGAACTTCCAAGAGACCCAGTACTTC.

The chain joins TRBV15 to TRBJ2-1; 8 bases agree with TRBD2. The V and J ends lost 0 bases and 5 bases, in that order; junction bases with no gene match: 3. CDR3 size: 15 residues. Germline assignment: CDR1 LNHNV and CDR2 YYDKDF (reference sequence). The CDR3 DNA follows: TGTGCCACCAGCAGAGACCCGGGAGGGGACAATGAGCAGTTCTTC. Residues: CATSRDPGGDNEQFF.

With respect to this clonotype: Relative to the germline gene, one junction end is altered; a read error may explain this. The CDR3 DNA reads TGTGCCGGCAGCCCGATAGGGGGCTACGGCTACACCTTC. It specifies CAGSPIGGYGYTF. The V gene is TRBV27, the J gene TRBJ1-2; 7 bases align to TRBD1. The CDR3 is 13 residues long. Germline V lookup: CDR1 MNHEY, CDR2 SMNVEV (reference sequence).

A note on this clonotype: This sequence may be a read error, since a much larger clone differs from it by one base. The rearrangement uses TRBV6-2 or TRBV6-3 and TRBJ2-1; D assignment may be TRBD1 or TRBD2 (6 bases each). Deletions cut 6 bases from V and 13 bases from J, with 28 bases between. This CDR3 has 16 amino acids. Per the germline V gene, CDR1 is MNHEY and CDR2 is SVGEGT. The CDR3 sequence is CASRPSGGQFEETQFF. CDR3 nucleotide sequence: TGTGCCAGCAGACCCTCTGGGGGGCAGTTCGAAGAGACCCAGTTCTTC.

The table lists this clonotype with many counts. J is TRBJ2-3 and V is TRBV4-2; TRBD2 aligns across 9 bases. Trimming cost V 4 bases and J 2 bases; bases outside gene matches: 4. From germline, CDR1 is LGHNA and CDR2 YNFKEQ. CDR3 size: 15 residues. The CDR3: CASSRSGGTTDTQYF. CDR3 bases: TGTGCCAGCAGCCGTAGCGGGGGCACCACAGATACGCAGTATTTT.

V and J are TRBV10-2 and TRBJ2-7; perhaps TRBD1 as D (6 bases). Germline V gene data show CDR1 as WSHSY and CDR2 as SAAADI. The V and J ends lost 8 bases and 3 bases respectively, with 14 bases between them. CDR3 size: 13 residues. The CDR3 nucleotides read TGCGCCAGCGGACGAGAGGGGGACTACGAGCAGTACTTC. Translating it yields CASGREGDYEQYF.

This chain uses TRBV20-1 with TRBJ2-1; 7 nucleotides agree with TRBD2. V gave up 7 bases and J gave up 0 bases; unmatched junction bases: 9. Germline V gives CDR1 DFQATT, CDR2 SNEGSKA (reference sequence). The CDR3 has 15 residues. In nucleotides, the CDR3 is TGCAGTGTGGCTAGCGGAGGCGGCTCCTACAATGAGCAGTTCTTC. Translating it yields CSVASGGGSYNEQFF.

This clonotype has ten or more counts. The V call is TRBV2, the J call TRBJ2-1; 9 bases match TRBD2. This CDR3 has 17 amino acids. The germline V gene encodes CDR1 SNHLY and CDR2 FYNNEI. V gave up 6 bases and J gave up 5 bases; unmatched junction bases: 14. CDR3: CASSAVTSGGGDNEQFF. The CDR3 region has the DNA TGTGCCAGCAGCGCGGTGACTAGCGGCGGGGGGGACAATGAGCAGTTCTTC.

This clonotype was counted between two and nine times. The chain employs TRBV19 and TRBJ1-2; 11 nucleotides line up with TRBD1. The CDR3 is made up of 17 amino acids. Germline CDR1 reads LNHDA; CDR2 reads SQIVND (reference sequence). J lost 4 bases, V lost 4 bases, and 11 bases had no gene match. In DNA form, the CDR3 reads TGTGCCAGTAGTAGAAAACCGGGGACAGGGGGAGTCTATGGCTACACCTTC. Amino acid sequence: CASSRKPGTGGVYGYTF.

This clonotype was recorded many times. J is TRBJ2-3 and V is TRBV21-1; whether TRBD2, the table's D call, matches the DNA was not checked. TRBV21-1 is termed a pseudogene. There are 16 residues in the CDR3. As DNA, the CDR3 is TGTGCCAGCAGCCCCATGGTTGAGGGCGGCACAGATACGCAGTATTTT. Translated: CASSPMVEGGTDTQYF.

This clonotype was detected ten times or more. The chain couples TRBV7-2 to TRBJ2-1; D gene unclear. This CDR3 region has 15 residues. Germline CDR1 SGHTA, CDR2 FQGNSA. V lost 0 bases to trimming and J lost 2 bases, with 8 bases between them. The CDR3 region is CASSLADGAYNEQFF. CDR3 sequence (DNA): TGTGCCAGCAGCTTAGCGGACGGAGCCTACAATGAGCAGTTCTTC.

The chain links TRBV11-3 to TRBJ1-1, with 7 positions matching TRBD1. V lost 6 bases and J lost 3; bases outside the gene matches: 1. Looked up from germline, CDR1 is SGHNT and CDR2 is YENEEA. The length of the CDR3 is 12 residues. As DNA, the CDR3 is TGTGCCAGCAGACAGGGGTACACTGAAGCTTTCTTT. Translation: CASRQGYTEAFF.

Ten or more counts support this clonotype. The gene calls are TRBV11-2 and TRBJ2-7; D unclear. Trimming removed 1 base from V and 3 bases from J, with 7 bases in between. Germline values: CDR1 SGHAT, CDR2 FQNNGV. The CDR3 has 13 residues. CDR3 nucleotide sequence: TGTGCCAGCAGCTTAGCTTGGGACTACGAGCAGTACTTC. Translation gives CASSLAWDYEQYF.

The chain links TRBV15 to TRBJ1-4; D may be TRBD1 (6 bases). The CDR3 has 15 residues. CDR1 is LNHNV and CDR2 is YYDKDF in the germline V gene (reference sequence). Trimming stripped 4 bases from V and 6 bases from J, with 15 bases between. The CDR3 nucleotides read TGTGCCACCAGCAACACGAGGGGGGCAGATGAAAAACTGTTTTTT. It specifies CATSNTRGADEKLFF.

Comments on this clonotype: A junction boundary mismatches the germline segment, possibly from a read error. Here the CDR3 DNA reads TGTGCCAGCAGTTTCGTGAGGGGAGATATGCAGTATTTC. This translates into CASSFVRGDMQYF. This sequence joins TRBV12-3 or TRBV12-4 and TRBJ2-3; either TRBD1 or TRBD2 may supply D (5 bases each). The CDR3 is 13 residues long.

This clonotype was detected only a few times. The chain employs TRBV11-2 and TRBJ1-1; D is uncertain. Germline V gene data show CDR1 as SGHAT and CDR2 as FQNNGV. This CDR3 is built from 16 residues. V was shortened by 0 bases and J by 3 bases, with 14 bases between the two germline ends. CDR3 region: CASSLDRRTWDTEAFF. CDR3 nucleotide sequence: TGTGCCAGCAGCTTAGATCGGCGAACTTGGGACACTGAAGCTTTCTTT.

This clonotype has ten or more counts. The V gene is TRBV12-3 or TRBV12-4, the J gene TRBJ2-5, with D hard to call. Trimming cost V 4 bases and J 6 bases, with 9 bases left between them. The CDR3 loop spans 12 amino acids. CDR3 nucleotides: TGTGCCAGCAGTTCACATGAACAGACCCAGTACTTC. Protein product: CASSSHEQTQYF.

The chain couples TRBV7-2 to TRBJ2-3; D might be TRBD2 (6 bases). The germline CDR1 and CDR2 sequences are SGHTA and FQGNSA. CDR3 length equals 17 residues. V was clipped by 2 bases and J by 0 bases, with 15 bases between them. CDR3 sequence reads: CASSLRFAGPSTDTQYF. The CDR3 DNA reads TGTGCCAGCAGCTTAAGGTTTGCGGGGCCTAGCACAGATACGCAGTATTTT.

The rearrangement uses TRBV28 and TRBJ2-7, with 8 bases aligning to TRBD2. This CDR3 comprises 13 residues. The germline CDR1 and CDR2 sequences are MDHEN and SYDVKM. V dropped 5 bases and J dropped 6; count of bases not matched to a gene: 6. In nucleotides, the CDR3 is TGTGCCAGCAGTCCCCGGGAGGGCGGCGAGCAGTACTTC. It is translated as CASSPREGGEQYF.

This clonotype came up many times. The rearrangement links TRBV20-1 to TRBJ2-7; D ambiguous. The CDR3 consists of 12 residues. Germline V CDR1 and CDR2: DFQATT, SNEGSKA (reference sequence). Between the trimmed V and J ends, which lost 6 bases and 4 bases, there was a span of 13 bases. The CDR3 nucleotides are TGCAGTGCCGAGGCAGCTAAATACGAGCAGTACTTC. Translating it yields CSAEAAKYEQYF.

This clonotype was observed a handful of times. This may stem from a read error, because a much larger clone lies one nucleotide away. The rearrangement links TRBV6-2 or TRBV6-3 to TRBJ2-1; D is undetermined. The CDR3 covers 14 residues. Per the germline V gene, CDR1 is MNHEY and CDR2 is SVGEGT. CDR3 loop: CASGYSNLRNEQFF. CDR3 sequence (DNA): TGTGCCAGCGGTTACTCGAATCTGCGAAATGAGCAGTTCTTC.

This clonotype was observed a handful of times. J is TRBJ1-5 and V is TRBV6-1; D gene unclear. V lost 5 bases to trimming and J lost 2 bases, with 10 bases between them. The CDR3 contains 14 residues. Germline V gene lookup returns CDR1 MNHNS and CDR2 SASEGT. DNA of the CDR3: TGTGCCAGCAGTTTTGACCTGGGCAATCAGCCCCAGCATTTT. This encodes CASSFDLGNQPQHF.

This clonotype was counted only a few times. The chain has TRBV7-2 and TRBJ1-1, with 7 bases that match TRBD1. Per germline, CDR1 SGHTA and CDR2 FQGNSA. Trimming cost V 5 bases and J 2 bases; bases outside gene matches: 8. There are 15 residues in the CDR3. The CDR3 is CASSVPYRGNTEAFF. In nucleotides, the CDR3 is TGTGCCAGCAGCGTTCCTTACAGGGGTAACACTGAAGCTTTCTTT.

The chain combines TRBV3-1 with TRBJ2-7; TRBD2 matches at 8 bases. J gave up 2 bases and V 3 bases, and 6 bases lay outside the gene matches. Germline V gene lookup returns CDR1 LGHDT and CDR2 YNNKEL (reference sequence). CDR3 length: 15 amino acids. CDR3 sequence: CASSHRGGSAYEQYF. The CDR3 DNA is TGTGCCAGCAGCCACCGCGGGGGGTCGGCCTACGAGCAGTACTTC.

The chain combines TRBV27 with TRBJ2-7, with 7 positions matching TRBD1. The CDR3 has 15 residues. V lost 5 bases to trimming and J lost 1 base; unmatched junction nucleotides: 8. The germline gives CDR1 MNHEY, CDR2 SMNVEV (reference sequence). CDR3 sequence: CASSPYRGRSYEQYF. The DNA for the CDR3 is TGTGCCAGCAGTCCGTACAGGGGACGGTCCTACGAGCAGTACTTC.

At least ten counts were recorded for this clonotype. CDR3 DNA: TGTGCCAGCAGCTTACTCCCGGGGGCGGGGGAGACCCAGTACTTC. Translation: CASSLLPGAGETQYF. This sequence joins TRBV7-2 and TRBJ2-5; D is possibly TRBD1 or TRBD2 (6 bases each). The CDR3 has 15 residues. Germline-derived CDR1 and CDR2 are SGHTA and FQGNSA. Trimming pared 2 bases from V and 5 bases from J, leaving 15 bases between.

This clonotype was detected many times. The genes are TRBV7-2 and TRBJ2-5; TRBD2 agrees at 7 bases. There are 14 residues in the CDR3. Per germline, CDR1 SGHTA and CDR2 FQGNSA. V lost 5 bases to trimming and J lost 5 bases; unmatched junction nucleotides: 8. The CDR3 loop is CASSPRGGYETQYF. For the CDR3, the DNA is TGTGCCAGCAGCCCACGGGGAGGGTACGAGACCCAGTACTTC.

The rearrangement links TRBV18 to TRBJ1-1; D is unclear. The length of the CDR3 is 12 residues. V was trimmed by 3 bases and J by 9 bases, leaving 11 bases between them. The germline V gene encodes CDR1 KGHSH and CDR2 LQKENI. The CDR3 region is CASSPDRSQAFF. CDR3 in DNA: TGTGCCAGCTCACCCGATAGGTCGCAAGCTTTCTTT.